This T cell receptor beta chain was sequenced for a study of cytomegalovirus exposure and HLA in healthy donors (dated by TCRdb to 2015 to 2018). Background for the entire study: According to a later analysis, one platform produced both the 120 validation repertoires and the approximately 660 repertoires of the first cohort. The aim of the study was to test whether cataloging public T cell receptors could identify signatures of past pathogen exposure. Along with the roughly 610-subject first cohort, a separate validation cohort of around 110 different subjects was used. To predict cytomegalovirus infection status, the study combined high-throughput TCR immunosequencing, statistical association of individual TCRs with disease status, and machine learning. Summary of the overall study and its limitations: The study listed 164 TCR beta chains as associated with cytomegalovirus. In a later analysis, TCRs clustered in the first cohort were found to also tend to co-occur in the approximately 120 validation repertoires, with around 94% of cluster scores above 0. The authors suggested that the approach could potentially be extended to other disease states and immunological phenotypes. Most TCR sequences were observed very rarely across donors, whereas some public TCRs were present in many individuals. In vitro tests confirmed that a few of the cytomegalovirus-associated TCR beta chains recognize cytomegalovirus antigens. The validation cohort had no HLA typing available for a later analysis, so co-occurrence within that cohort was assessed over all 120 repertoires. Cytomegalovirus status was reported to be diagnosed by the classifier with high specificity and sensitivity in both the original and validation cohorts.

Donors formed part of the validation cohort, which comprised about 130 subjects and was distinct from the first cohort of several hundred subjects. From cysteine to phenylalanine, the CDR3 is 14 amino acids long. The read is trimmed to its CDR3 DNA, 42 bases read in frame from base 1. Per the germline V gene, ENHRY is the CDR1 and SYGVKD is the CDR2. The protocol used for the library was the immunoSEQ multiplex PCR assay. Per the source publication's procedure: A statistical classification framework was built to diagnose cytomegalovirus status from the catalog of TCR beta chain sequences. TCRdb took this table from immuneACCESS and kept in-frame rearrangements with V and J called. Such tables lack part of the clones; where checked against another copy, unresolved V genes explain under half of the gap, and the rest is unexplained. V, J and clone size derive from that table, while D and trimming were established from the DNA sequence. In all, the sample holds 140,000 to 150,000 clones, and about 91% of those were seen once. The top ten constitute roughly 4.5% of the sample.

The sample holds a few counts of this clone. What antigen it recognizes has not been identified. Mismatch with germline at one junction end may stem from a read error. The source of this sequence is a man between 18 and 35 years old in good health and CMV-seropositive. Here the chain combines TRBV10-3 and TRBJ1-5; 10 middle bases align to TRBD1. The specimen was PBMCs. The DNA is TGTGCCACCAAAGGCGGACAGGGGGATCATCCCCAGCATTTT. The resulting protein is CATKGGQGDHPQHF.